Listed here are 24 T cell receptor beta chains from one sample, sequenced in a study of blood T cell repertoires in COVID-19. Sequenced by immunoSEQ multiplex PCR; TCRdb stores in-frame clones only, minus some. The sample carries approximately 670,000 clones, approximately 90% recorded once. Sequenced sample: peripheral blood. The source is a woman between 18 and 30 years old with acute or convalescent COVID-19.

This sequence joins TRBV5-1 and TRBJ1-1; the D gene is possibly TRBD1 (5 bases). Germline loops: CDR1 SGHRS, CDR2 YFSETQ. V lost 7 bases and J 6 bases, leaving 13 bases between the germline ends. The CDR3 covers 12 residues. The CDR3 loop reads CASQGDSPEAFF. In DNA form, the CDR3 reads TGCGCCAGCCAAGGGGACTCACCTGAAGCTTTCTTT.

V is TRBV15 and J is TRBJ2-1; weak D call: TRBD1 (7 bases). The CDR3 sequence is 15 residues long. Trimming shortened V by 6 bases and J by 0 bases, and 12 bases separated the two germline ends. CDR1 is LNHNV and CDR2 is YYDKDF in the germline V gene (reference sequence). The DNA of the CDR3 is TGTGCCACCAGGGGGGGACAGAACTCCTACAATGAGCAGTTCTTC. It translates to CATRGGQNSYNEQFF.

The chain joins TRBV24-1 to TRBJ2-1; D is perhaps TRBD2 (6 bases). V was clipped by 4 bases and J by 2 bases, with 17 bases between them. Germline-derived CDR1 and CDR2 are KGHDR and SFDVKD. This CDR3 has 17 residues. CDR3: CATSDRDFTAPYNEQFF. The CDR3 DNA follows: TGTGCCACCAGTGACCGGGACTTCACGGCGCCCTACAATGAGCAGTTCTTC.

The chain combines TRBV20-1 with TRBJ1-1; tentative D call: TRBD1 (5 bases). Germline loops: CDR1 DFQATT, CDR2 SNEGSKA (reference sequence). CDR3 length: 11 amino acids. Trimming left V 5 bases short and J 5 bases short, with 9 bases between. DNA of the CDR3: TGCAGTGCTCTCCGGGGGACTGAAGCTTTCTTT. This gives the protein CSALRGTEAFF.

This sequence joins TRBV9 and TRBJ1-4; D might be TRBD1 (6 bases). In germline, CDR1 is SGDLS, CDR2 YYNGEE. This CDR3 has 15 amino acids. V shed 4 bases and J shed 8 bases, with 18 bases lying between them. The DNA for the CDR3 is TGTGCCAGCAGCATTACAGGGTCCACCCAAGAAAAACTGTTTTTT. This sequence encodes CASSITGSTQEKLFF.

The chain employs TRBV2 and TRBJ1-1, with D tentatively TRBD1 (5 bases). This CDR3 region has 15 residues. V was pared by 6 bases and J by 1 base, with 15 bases between. CDR1 and CDR2 (germline): SNHLY, FYNNEI. CDR3 residues: CASRIKTGENTEAFF. The CDR3 DNA is TGTGCCAGCAGGATTAAGACGGGGGAGAACACTGAAGCTTTCTTT.

This chain joins TRBV9 and TRBJ2-3, with 8 bases identical to TRBD2. The germline V gene encodes CDR1 SGDLS and CDR2 YYNGEE. There are 17 residues in the CDR3. V shed 6 bases, J shed 2 bases, and the junction held 14 bases outside the gene matches. As DNA, the CDR3 is TGTGCCAGCAACCCCAGAGGCGAGCGGGAGCCCACAGATACGCAGTATTTT. Translated, it gives CASNPRGEREPTDTQYF. The variable domain in full, completed from reference TRBV9 and TRBJ2-3, reads DSGVTQTPKHLITATGQRVTLRCSPRSGDLSVYWYQQSLDQGLQFLIQYYNGEERAKGNILERFSAQQFPDLHSELNLSSLELGDSALYFCASNPRGEREPTDTQYFGPGTRLTVL.

The DNA for the CDR3 is TGTGCCAGCAGTGCGACCTACCTCGGGGATCAGCCCCAGCATTTT. Residues: CASSATYLGDQPQHF. The rearrangement uses TRBV2 and TRBJ1-5; no clear D. CDR1 and CDR2 from the germline V gene are SNHLY and FYNNEI. V gave up 4 bases and J gave up 5 bases, with 15 bases separating them. The CDR3 has 15 residues.

CDR3 sequence: CASSRSRTKNTEAFF. The CDR3 nucleotides read TGTGCCAGCTCTCGGAGCAGAACTAAGAACACTGAAGCTTTCTTT. This chain links TRBV18 with TRBJ1-1, with no clear D. CDR3 length: 15 residues. Trimming took off 6 bases at V and 1 base at J, with 15 bases between the two ends. Germline values: CDR1 KGHSH, CDR2 LQKENI. The complete variable domain, with remaining parts taken from reference TRBV18 and TRBJ1-1, reads NAGVMQNPRHLVRRRGQEARLRCSPMKGHSHVYWYRQLPEEGLKFMVYLQKENIIDESGMPKERFSAEFPKEGPSILRIQQVVRGDSAAYFCASSRSRTKNTEAFFGQGTRLTVV.

V is TRBV7-3 and J is TRBJ2-5, with TRBD2 matching over 7 bases. Germline CDR1 and CDR2: SGHTA and FQGTGA. CDR3 size: 17 residues. The V segment lost 6 bases and the J segment 1 base; nucleotides outside the gene matches: 14. Here the CDR3 reads CASRLPVPSSGQETQYF. The DNA of the CDR3 is TGTGCCAGCAGGCTTCCCGTTCCGTCTAGCGGCCAAGAGACCCAGTACTTC.

CDR3 region: CASSPRASGDQPQHF. CDR3 sequence (DNA): TGTGCCAGCTCACCACGAGCGTCAGGGGATCAGCCCCAGCATTTT. The chain couples TRBV18 to TRBJ1-5, with TRBD1 as a possible D gene (6 bases). V lost 1 base and J lost 5, with 12 bases in between. Germline V gene sequence: CDR1 KGHSH, CDR2 LQKENI. The CDR3 is 15 residues long.

V and J are TRBV5-4 and TRBJ2-1, with D unclear. This CDR3 spans 11 amino acids. Germline CDR1 is SGHNT and CDR2 is YYREEE (reference sequence). V was cut by 1 base and J by 9 bases, with 5 bases left in between. The CDR3 nucleotides read TGTGCCAGCAGCTTGAGCGCTGAGCAGTTCTTC. It specifies CASSLSAEQFF.

This clone was counted a single time. The gene calls are TRBV10-3 and TRBJ2-6; tentative D call: TRBD1 (6 bases). From germline, CDR1 is ENHRY and CDR2 SYGVKD. CDR3 length: 17 amino acids. The CDR3 region is CASGSTGNLSGANVLTF. In nucleotides, the CDR3 is TGTGCTTCCGGGTCTACAGGGAACCTCTCTGGGGCCAACGTCCTGACTTTC.

V usage is TRBV7-3 and J usage is TRBJ1-1; a weak D match, TRBD1 (6 bases). The CDR3 runs 16 residues. Germline V gene lookup returns CDR1 SGHTA and CDR2 FQGTGA. Trimming cost V 5 bases and J 1 base, with 17 bases left between them. CDR3 sequence (DNA): TGTGCCAGCAGCGCCACAGGGAGGGGCCAGAACACTGAAGCTTTCTTT. Its translation: CASSATGRGQNTEAFF. Supplemented by reference TRBV7-3 and TRBJ1-1, the full variable domain reads GAGVSQTPSNKVTEKGKYVELRCDPISGHTALYWYRQSLGQGPEFLIYFQGTGAADDSGLPNDRFFAVRPEGSVSTLKIQRTERGDSAVYLCASSATGRGQNTEAFFGQGTRLTVV.

The J gene is TRBJ2-2, the V gene TRBV4-1; possibly TRBD2 for D (5 bases). The CDR3 totals 15 residues. Trimming pared 3 bases from V and 3 bases from J, leaving 11 bases between. The germline V gene encodes CDR1 MGHRA and CDR2 YSYEKL. In DNA form, the CDR3 reads TGCGCCAGCAGCCACCCAGAGAGGGACACCGGGGAGCTGTTTTTT. This translates into CASSHPERDTGELFF.

The rearrangement links TRBV5-1 to TRBJ2-7; no clear D gene. The V and J ends lost 1 base and 2 bases respectively, with 13 bases between them. Per the germline V gene, CDR1 is SGHRS and CDR2 is YFSETQ. The CDR3 spans 15 residues. The CDR3 DNA is TGCGCCAGCAGCTTGCGCCTGGTTGGCCCCTACGAGCAGTACTTC. This sequence encodes CASSLRLVGPYEQYF.

This chain joins TRBV6-5 and TRBJ1-3; TRBD1 agrees at 9 bases. With 6 bases clipped from V and 3 bases from J, the junction kept 3 bases outside the gene matches. CDR3 length equals 14 residues. Germline CDR1 and CDR2: MNHEY and SVGAGI. The CDR3, as DNA: TGTGCCAGCAGAAGACAGGGGGTTGGAAACACCATATATTTT. This translates into CASRRQGVGNTIYF.

The V call is TRBV11-2, the J call TRBJ2-6; 10 bases match TRBD2. The germline CDR1 and CDR2 sequences are SGHAT and FQNNGV. The CDR3 covers 18 residues. V gave up 1 base and J gave up 0 bases; unmatched junction bases: 3. The CDR3 nucleotides read TGTGCCAGCAGCTTAGTAGCGGGGGGAAACTCTGGGGCCAACGTCCTGACTTTC. Its protein product is CASSLVAGGNSGANVLTF. Drawing the rest from reference TRBV11-2 and TRBJ2-6, the complete variable domain is EAGVAQSPRYKIIEKRQSVAFWCNPISGHATLYWYQQILGQGPKLLIQFQNNGVVDDSQLPKDRFSAERLKGVDSTLKIQPAKLEDSAVYLCASSLVAGGNSGANVLTFGAGSRLTVL.

The chain combines TRBV5-1 with TRBJ1-2; maybe TRBD1 (5 bases). Germline V gene sequence: CDR1 SGHRS, CDR2 YFSETQ. V lost 0 bases, J lost 6 bases, and 9 bases lay in between. CDR3 length: 13 residues. The DNA for the CDR3 is TGCGCCAGCAGCTTGGGGGCGGGGGATGGCTACACCTTC. Encoded protein: CASSLGAGDGYTF.

This clone appeared a single time. The chain has TRBV11-2 and TRBJ2-7; D is ambiguous. Germline values: CDR1 SGHAT, CDR2 FQNNGV. CDR3 size: 18 residues. V lost 5 bases to trimming and J lost 0 bases, with 23 bases between them. CDR3: CASSLPIIQLFSSYEQYF. The CDR3 coding sequence is TGTGCCAGCAGCCTACCTATTATACAGCTATTCAGCTCCTACGAGCAGTACTTC.

This sequence joins TRBV6-6 and TRBJ1-2; 7 bases agree with TRBD1. The V and J ends lost 7 bases and 5 bases, in that order; junction bases with no gene match: 10. Germline loops: CDR1 MNHNY, CDR2 SVGAGI (reference sequence). The CDR3 length is 14 residues. The CDR3 sequence is CASTSGGTVYGYTF. DNA of the CDR3: TGTGCCAGCACTTCAGGAGGGACAGTTTATGGCTACACCTTC.

CDR3 bases: TGTGCCAGCAGCGTAGGCCCGACAGGGGGCGGGTGGGACACTGAAGCTTTCTTT. It translates to CASSVGPTGGGWDTEAFF. The gene calls are TRBV9 and TRBJ1-1; 10 nucleotides line up with TRBD1. Germline V gene sequence: CDR1 SGDLS, CDR2 YYNGEE. Trimming removed 0 bases from V and 3 bases from J; junction bases left unmatched: 11. This CDR3 has 18 residues.

The rearrangement joins TRBV18 to TRBJ2-1, with 14 bases aligning to TRBD2. Germline CDR1 and CDR2: KGHSH and LQKENI. The trim removed 3 bases at V and 9 bases at J, leaving 7 bases unmatched. This CDR3 is built from 16 residues. The CDR3 region has the DNA TGTGCCAGCTCACCCGTGACTAGCGGGGGGGCCGTTGAGCAGTTCTTC. Translating gives CASSPVTSGGAVEQFF. Full variable domain (rest looked up from reference TRBV18 and TRBJ2-1): NAGVMQNPRHLVRRRGQEARLRCSPMKGHSHVYWYRQLPEEGLKFMVYLQKENIIDESGMPKERFSAEFPKEGPSILRIQQVVRGDSAAYFCASSPVTSGGAVEQFFGPGTRLTVL.

The J gene is TRBJ2-1, the V gene TRBV6-4, with TRBD1 as a possible D gene (6 bases). With 4 bases removed from V and 7 bases from J, the gap between germline ends came to 17 bases. There are 15 residues in the CDR3. Per the germline V gene, CDR1 is MRHNA and CDR2 is SNTAGT. The CDR3 region has the DNA TGTGCCAGCAGTGTGTCGGCAGGGGATATGAATGAGCAGTTCTTC. Its protein is CASSVSAGDMNEQFF.